A selection of T cell receptor beta chains follows, all from one sample in a study of patients and donors after allogeneic stem cell transplantation. Each CDR3 protein gets one entry after TCRdb re-called the RT-PCR reads with MiXCR. The sample shows roughly 960,000 distinct CDR3 sequences, around 17% of them seen only once. Input material: blood, either unsorted or a sorted T cell fraction (not recorded which). Receptor source: a human donor who was either an allogeneic HSCT recipient or a stem cell or donor lymphocyte infusion donor (not recorded which). It is not recorded whose cells these are; they may come from a transplant donor. CDR3s include the opening cysteine and the closing phenylalanine or tryptophan. A D gene is named only where the DNA matches it firmly. Expanded clones get a size class; other rows say once, few or many, or leave the size out.

J gene: TRBJ2-5
D gene: NA
clone size: NA
V gene: TRBV3-1
CDR3 DNA: TGTGCCAGCAGCCAAACGGCATGGGTGCAGACCCAGTACTTC
CDR3 protein: CASSQTAWVQTQYF

J gene: TRBJ1-4
D gene: NA
clone size: few
V gene: TRBV9
CDR3 DNA: TGTGCCAGCAGCCAGGGTTCCCGTGGTGAAAAACTGTTTTTT
CDR3 protein: CASSQGSRGEKLFF

J gene: TRBJ2-2
D gene: NA
clone size: NA
V gene: TRBV7-9
CDR3 DNA: TGTGCCAGCAGCTTACTCGGGAGAACGAACACCGGGGAGCTGTTTTTT
CDR3 protein: CASSLLGRTNTGELFF

J gene: TRBJ1-1
D gene: NA
clone size: many
V gene: TRBV5-6
CDR3 DNA: TGTGCCAGCAGCTTCCCAGGAACGGGGAACACTGAAGCTTTCTTT
CDR3 protein: CASSFPGTGNTEAFF

J gene: TRBJ1-1
D gene: NA
clone size: NA
V gene: TRBV7-9
CDR3 DNA: TGTGCCAGCAGCCGTGGTGGCAGGAGGGGGACTGAAGCTTTCTTT
CDR3 protein: CASSRGGRRGTEAFF

J gene: TRBJ2-2
D gene: TRBD1
clone size: many
V gene: TRBV4-3
CDR3 DNA: TGCGCCAGCACGACAGGGGGCGCGGTCGGGGAGCTGTTTTTT
CDR3 protein: CASTTGGAVGELFF

J gene: TRBJ1-1
D gene: TRBD1
clone size: NA
V gene: TRBV11-3
CDR3 DNA: TGTGCCAGCAGCTTAGGCCCTCCTGACAGGGGAGACACTGAAGCTTTCTTT
CDR3 protein: CASSLGPPDRGDTEAFF

J gene: TRBJ2-5
D gene: NA
clone size: few
V gene: TRBV20-1
CDR3 DNA: TGCAGTGCTAGAGAGGGACACGAGGCTGCCCAGTACTTC
CDR3 protein: CSAREGHEAAQYF

J gene: TRBJ1-1
D gene: NA
clone size: few
V gene: TRBV5-1
CDR3 DNA: TGCGCCAGCAGCAAGGACATCGGGCTTGAAGCTTTCTTT
CDR3 protein: CASSKDIGLEAFF

J gene: TRBJ2-3
D gene: NA
clone size: NA
V gene: TRBV2
CDR3 DNA: TGTGCCAGCAGGGCCGGACACCCTAGCACAGATACGCAGTATTTT
CDR3 protein: CASRAGHPSTDTQYF

J gene: TRBJ2-7
D gene: NA
clone size: few
V gene: TRBV14
CDR3 DNA: TGTGCCAGCAGCCAAGGCAGCTTACTCTACGAGCAGTACTTC
CDR3 protein: CASSQGSLLYEQYF

J gene: TRBJ1-3
D gene: NA
clone size: NA
V gene: TRBV4-3
CDR3 DNA: TGCGCCAGCAGCCAAGGGACAGTCAACTCTGGAAACACCATATATTTT
CDR3 protein: CASSQGTVNSGNTIYF

J gene: TRBJ2-1
D gene: NA
clone size: few
V gene: TRBV5-1
CDR3 DNA: TGCGCCAGCAGCTTGGCCACTCTAGCCTCCTACGAATACAATGAGCAGTTCTTC
CDR3 protein: CASSLATLASYEYNEQFF

J gene: TRBJ2-7
D gene: TRBD2
clone size: few
V gene: TRBV10-3
CDR3 DNA: TGTGCCACCTCGGGACTAGCGGGAGCAAACGACGAGCAGTACTTC
CDR3 protein: CATSGLAGANDEQYF

J gene: TRBJ2-5
D gene: NA
clone size: NA
V gene: TRBV6-1
CDR3 DNA: TGTGCCAGCAGTCCTAGTATGTGGAAGACCCAGTACTTC
CDR3 protein: CASSPSMWKTQYF

J gene: TRBJ2-7
D gene: NA
clone size: NA
V gene: TRBV7-2
CDR3 DNA: TGTGCCAGCAGCTCTTGGAGGACAAACGAGCAGTACTTC
CDR3 protein: CASSSWRTNEQYF

J gene: TRBJ1-3
D gene: NA
clone size: NA
V gene: TRBV4-1
CDR3 DNA: TGCGCCAGCAGCGCCCAGGGATCTGGAAACACCATATATTTT
CDR3 protein: CASSAQGSGNTIYF

J gene: TRBJ1-1
D gene: NA
clone size: few
V gene: TRBV5-5
CDR3 DNA: TGTGCCAGCAGTCAGACGGCCACTGAAGCTTTCTTT
CDR3 protein: CASSQTATEAFF

J gene: TRBJ2-5
D gene: NA
clone size: few
V gene: TRBV5-1
CDR3 DNA: TGCGCCAGCAGCTTTGATCTGACCGAGACCCAGTACTTC
CDR3 protein: CASSFDLTETQYF

J gene: TRBJ2-3
D gene: NA
clone size: many
V gene: TRBV12-3/TRBV12-4
CDR3 DNA: TGTGCCAGCAGTCCGACCGTTCGAGTGGTTAGGTTGGATACGCAGTATTTT
CDR3 protein: CASSPTVRVVRLDTQYF

J gene: TRBJ2-2
D gene: NA
clone size: few
V gene: TRBV20-1
CDR3 DNA: TGCAGTGCTAGAGCTGGGACACGTGCCGGGGAGCTGTTTTTT
CDR3 protein: CSARAGTRAGELFF

J gene: TRBJ1-5
D gene: TRBD1
clone size: NA
V gene: TRBV11-2
CDR3 DNA: TGTGCCAGCAGCGTAGACGCAGGGGGCGGGGGTGGCAATCAGCCCCAGCATTTT
CDR3 protein: CASSVDAGGGGGNQPQHF

J gene: TRBJ2-3
D gene: NA
clone size: NA
V gene: TRBV7-2
CDR3 DNA: TGTGCCAGCAGCTTCCTCAGGCCGGGCACAGATACGCAGTATTTT
CDR3 protein: CASSFLRPGTDTQYF

J gene: TRBJ1-1
D gene: NA
clone size: NA
V gene: TRBV15
CDR3 DNA: TGTGCCACCAGTAATCGGGGCACAACTGAAGCTTTCTTT
CDR3 protein: CATSNRGTTEAFF

J gene: TRBJ2-1
D gene: NA
clone size: NA
V gene: TRBV10-3
CDR3 DNA: TGTGCCATCAGGGAAAAGACAGGCCCCTACAATGAGCAGTTCTTC
CDR3 protein: CAIREKTGPYNEQFF

J gene: TRBJ1-6
D gene: NA
clone size: few
V gene: TRBV12-3/TRBV12-4
CDR3 DNA: TGTGCCAGCAGGATCGGACGCCCAGCAGGTTCACCCCTCCACTTT
CDR3 protein: CASRIGRPAGSPLHF

J gene: TRBJ2-7
D gene: TRBD2
clone size: many
V gene: TRBV12-3/TRBV12-4
CDR3 DNA: TGTGCCAGCAGTTTAAGGGAGGGCCGAGAAGAGCAGTACTTC
CDR3 protein: CASSLREGREEQYF

J gene: TRBJ2-7
D gene: NA
clone size: NA
V gene: TRBV9
CDR3 DNA: TGTGCCAGCAGCGTAAACCCTAGCGCGTCCTACGAGCAGTACTTC
CDR3 protein: CASSVNPSASYEQYF

J gene: TRBJ1-3
D gene: NA
clone size: NA
V gene: TRBV12-3/TRBV12-4
CDR3 DNA: TGTGCCAGCAGTTTTGGTAACAGCCGATACTCTGGAAACACCATATATTTT
CDR3 protein: CASSFGNSRYSGNTIYF

J gene: TRBJ1-2
D gene: NA
clone size: many
V gene: TRBV12-3/TRBV12-4
CDR3 DNA: TGTGCCAGCAGTTTAGGGGGGGACGGTCCGGGCTACACCTTC
CDR3 protein: CASSLGGDGPGYTF

J gene: TRBJ1-6
D gene: NA
clone size: NA
V gene: TRBV3-1
CDR3 DNA: TGTGCCAGCAGCCAAGATGGGGCCTACAATTCACCCCTCCACTTT
CDR3 protein: CASSQDGAYNSPLHF

J gene: TRBJ2-7
D gene: TRBD2
clone size: NA
V gene: TRBV19
CDR3 DNA: TGTGCCACCACGACTCGGGGAGGGGCCTACGAGCAGTACTTC
CDR3 protein: CATTTRGGAYEQYF

J gene: TRBJ1-5
D gene: TRBD1
clone size: NA
V gene: TRBV20-1
CDR3 DNA: TGCAGTGCAACCGGGACAGCTAATCAGCCCCAGCATTTT
CDR3 protein: CSATGTANQPQHF

J gene: TRBJ2-3
D gene: NA
clone size: few
V gene: TRBV24-1
CDR3 DNA: TGTGCCACCAGTGACAGGTTCTCCCCAGATACGCAGTATTTT
CDR3 protein: CATSDRFSPDTQYF

J gene: TRBJ1-5
D gene: NA
clone size: many
V gene: TRBV5-6
CDR3 DNA: TGTGCCAGCAGCAGATGGGGGGCGGGTAGCAATCAGCCCCAGCATTTT
CDR3 protein: CASSRWGAGSNQPQHF